This T cell receptor beta chain was captured by sequencing in a study of shared clonotypes between healthy human individuals (dated by TCRdb to between 2020 and 2021). For the study in its entirety: The cohort comprised a couple of women and a few men aged 18 to 49 years. Per donor, leukapheresis produced somewhere between about 0.9 and 10 billion PBMCs. To estimate repertoire size and how much clonotypes are shared between individuals, the study performed deep sequencing of blood TCR repertoires from five healthy adults. For each donor, CD4 naive and CD4 memory were each given three plates, CD8 naive was given two plates, and CD8 memory was given one plate. To increase sequencing depth and limit assay-specific biases, different laboratories used diverse techniques to prepare libraries and sequence TCR repertoires.

This clone has a handful of counts. Its antigen is still unknown. Base qualities are not provided; no much larger clone lies one nucleotide away. CDR1 and CDR2 (GTSNPN, SVGIG) derive from the germline V gene (reference sequence). Here V drops 7 bases and J drops 5 bases, and the junction holds 5 bases not matched to any gene. From the cysteine through the phenylalanine, the CDR3 covers 12 amino acids. The entry retains the CDR3 DNA only, 36 bases that are in frame from base 1. Overall results and qualifications from the work: Larger estimated clonotype richness was generally found for naive subsets than for memory subsets. Compared with non-shared clonotypes, the clonotypes found in all four sorted-subset donors had higher generation probabilities. Across several donors, about 4.5% of naive CD4, roughly 3.4% of naive CD8, 2% to 2.5% of memory CD4, and 0.4% of memory CD8 clonotypes were shared. Pairwise subsampling indicated that sequencing depth was expected to affect the degree of clonotype sharing among donors. Only blood was sampled, and tissue TCR repertoires likely differ from those in blood. The small number of donors limited the genetic and exposure-history diversity represented. Incomplete sequencing was indicated by rarefaction of sorted-subset datasets, despite the large sequencing depth.

TCR CDR3 regions were amplified from genomic DNA by multiplex PCR using the deep immunoSEQ assay. For each cell subset, the extracted genomic DNA was distributed evenly across all wells of several immunoSEQ 96-well plates, and each plate served as one replicate. For sorted subsets, 200 to 250 ng of genomic DNA, equivalent to some 33,000 T cell genomes, went into each replicate PCR. The purified libraries were quantified using a Qubit 3.0 fluorometer, sized with a Bioanalyzer 2100, and then quantified again using the KAPA Library Quantification kit. Every immunoSEQ 96-well plate was sequenced on a dedicated single-read 150-cycle Illumina NextSeq 550 flow cell. From the authors' description of their analysis: The immunoSEQ output contained only junctional sequences without quality scores, so filtering could not match that applied to full-length reads. Sequences were annotated with PyIR, a Python wrapper for IgBLAST v1.9, using IMGT germline references to assign V/J genes and CDR3. Reads were filtered out if the reads had weak V/J assignments (E-value above 1e-6), no CDR3, stop codons, out-of-frame junctions, or ambiguous translated residues. V3J clonotypes were defined by identical inferred V gene, J gene, and CDR3 amino acid sequence. To compute the percentage overlap between repertoires, the number of shared unique clonotypes was divided by the size of the smaller repertoire. RTK rarefaction, the Chao1 estimator, and Recon v2.1 estimates of unobserved clonotypes were used to assess repertoire richness. Generation probabilities for all TCRbeta clonotypes obtained by the gDNA method from four donors were computed using OLGA. Not all clones reach the TCRdb copy of this immuneACCESS table, which keeps in-frame sequences only. Checked studies attribute under half of the gap to unresolved V genes and leave the rest unexplained. Clone size and V and J calls were adopted from that table, with D and trimming inferred from the DNA. Across this sample there are about 2.3 million clones, with approximately 90% seen only once. The ten top clones hold approximately 0.4% of the sample.

Donors were healthy HIV-negative adults with no recently reported acute infections or vaccinations. Only Caucasian adults living in Nashville, Tennessee, USA were represented among the donors. CD4+ T cells were enriched by magnetic negative selection, after which naive cells were positively selected on CD45RA and the negative fraction was taken as the memory subset. After blood collection by leukapheresis, PBMCs were isolated using Ficoll-Histopaque density gradient centrifugation and then cryopreserved in the vapor phase of liquid nitrogen. Purity and quantity of every magnetically sorted T cell population were checked by analytical flow cytometry. Genomic DNA was isolated from every sorted fraction and measured by UV absorbance on a Nanodrop 2000c.

The chain links TRBV30 with TRBJ1-5, with 7 junctional bases fitting TRBD1. Sequences were obtained from naive CD4+ T cells from PBMCs. The cell subset or site label, read with the paper, signifies: CD45RA+ positively selected. The sequence derives from a man younger than 35 in good health. Some clones in this sample may be carry-over from other donors' samples. The CDR3 has the sequence CASQGRDQPQHF. The DNA sequence is given as TGTGCCTCACAGGGGCGGGATCAGCCCCAGCATTTT.